Listed below are T cell receptor beta chains from one sample, sequenced in a study of blood T cell repertoires in COVID-19. Clones were sequenced by immunoSEQ multiplex PCR, and TCRdb holds only the in-frame ones, with some missing. The sample has 95,000 to 100,000 clones; approximately 80% are singletons. The sample comprised peripheral blood. The receptors here all came from a human donor in a cohort sampled during active COVID-19. The CDR3 runs from the conserved cysteine through the conserved F or W. The D gene is left open where the match is weak. Part of the rows lack a size; the others show once, few, many or a class for expanded clones.

NA	14	TRBV20-1	TRBJ1-5	NA	CSASWAGSNQPQHF	TGCAGTGCTAGTTGGGCGGGCAGCAATCAGCCCCAGCATTTT
TRBD2	15	TRBV4-3	TRBJ2-5	NA	CASSQGTSGARAQYF	TGCGCCAGCAGCCAAGGGACTAGCGGGGCCCGGGCCCAGTACTTC
TRBD2	17	TRBV5-1	TRBJ2-1	NA	CASSLVAGGSRGDEQFF	TGCGCCAGCAGCTTGGTCGCGGGGGGCTCCCGAGGCGATGAGCAGTTCTTC
TRBD2	13	TRBV12-3/TRBV12-4	TRBJ2-2	once	CASRRGGAGELFF	TGTGCCAGCAGGCGCGGGGGGGCCGGGGAGCTGTTTTTT
TRBD1	16	TRBV24-1	TRBJ1-2	few	CATSDPTGTANYGYTF	TGTGCCACCAGTGACCCGACGGGGACAGCGAACTATGGCTACACCTTC
TRBD2	15	TRBV5-1	TRBJ2-1	NA	CASSFQAGEGNEQFF	TGCGCCAGCAGCTTCCAAGCGGGAGAAGGAAATGAGCAGTTCTTC
TRBD1	14	TRBV20-1	TRBJ2-5	NA	CSASVGQSQETQYF	TGCAGTGCTAGTGTGGGACAGAGCCAAGAGACCCAGTACTTC
NA	14	TRBV6-5	TRBJ1-1	NA	CASRRGGAGTEAFF	TGTGCCAGCAGGAGGGGGGGCGCCGGGACTGAAGCTTTCTTT
NA	13	TRBV5-1	TRBJ1-1	NA	CASLNGAGTEAFF	TGCGCCAGTTTAAATGGAGCTGGGACTGAAGCTTTCTTT
NA	15	TRBV2	TRBJ2-2	NA	CASRARQPNTGELFF	TGTGCCAGCAGAGCGCGACAGCCGAACACCGGGGAGCTGTTTTTT
TRBD1	16	TRBV5-1	TRBJ2-7	NA	CASSEKPGLGGHEQYF	TGCGCCAGCAGCGAGAAACCGGGATTAGGGGGCCACGAGCAGTACTTC
TRBD1	19	TRBV7-9	TRBJ1-6	NA	CASSLEAGGQSSYNSPLHF	TGTGCCAGCAGCTTAGAGGCAGGGGGCCAGAGCTCCTATAATTCACCCCTCCACTTT
NA	14	TRBV6-5	TRBJ2-2	NA	CASTLQGHTGELFF	TGTGCCAGCACCCTACAGGGCCACACCGGGGAGCTGTTTTTT
TRBD2	17	TRBV11-2	TRBJ2-4	NA	CASSSDRTSGRGDIQYF	TGTGCCAGCAGCTCGGATAGGACTAGCGGACGTGGTGACATTCAGTACTTC
NA	17	TRBV28	TRBJ1-3	NA	CASSLMWRGSSGNTIYF	TGTGCCAGCAGTTTAATGTGGCGAGGTAGCTCTGGAAACACCATATATTTT
NA	16	TRBV18	TRBJ2-2	NA	CASSPAAGANTGELFF	TGTGCCAGCTCACCCGCCGCGGGCGCGAACACCGGGGAGCTGTTTTTT
TRBD1	11	TRBV6-5	TRBJ1-2	NA	CASSYRGGHTF	TGTGCCAGCAGTTACCGAGGGGGCCACACCTTC
TRBD2	15	TRBV29-1	TRBJ2-1	many	CSVVGVGGVVNEQFF	TGCAGCGTTGTGGGGGTTGGGGGGGTAGTAAATGAGCAGTTCTTC
NA	14	TRBV5-1	TRBJ1-5	NA	CASSTGGDNQPQHF	TGCGCCAGCAGCACGGGCGGGGACAATCAGCCCCAGCATTTT
NA	14	TRBV19	TRBJ1-1	NA	CASSIGTEGRPAFF	TGTGCCAGTAGTATAGGAACCGAGGGTCGGCCAGCTTTCTTT
TRBD1	16	TRBV10-3	TRBJ1-4	NA	CAISEGQGATNEKLFF	TGTGCCATCAGTGAGGGACAGGGGGCCACAAATGAAAAACTGTTTTTT
NA	13	TRBV6-4	TRBJ1-6	few	CASSQGANSPLHF	TGTGCCAGCAGCCAGGGCGCCAATTCACCCCTCCACTTT
TRBD2	15	TRBV19	TRBJ2-1	once	CASRPTSGGVNEQFF	TGTGCCAGTAGACCAACTAGCGGGGGGGTCAATGAGCAGTTCTTC
TRBD1	13	TRBV10-3	TRBJ1-6	NA	CAISGGTGSPLHF	TGTGCCATCAGTGGGGGGACAGGGTCACCCCTCCACTTT
TRBD2	16	TRBV7-8	TRBJ2-2	NA	CASSPVAGQNTGELFF	TGTGCCAGCAGCCCAGTAGCGGGACAGAACACCGGGGAGCTGTTTTTT
TRBD1	13	TRBV6-5	TRBJ1-2	NA	CASSIGTAYGYTF	TGTGCCAGCAGTATCGGGACAGCCTATGGCTACACCTTC
TRBD2	18	TRBV7-9	TRBJ2-7	NA	CASSLKRGGTTTTYEQYF	TGTGCCAGCAGCTTAAAACGGGGGGGGACCACGACTACCTACGAGCAGTACTTC
TRBD1	15	TRBV28	TRBJ2-7	NA	CASSLSRQGAREQYF	TGTGCCAGCAGTTTATCGCGACAGGGGGCTAGAGAGCAGTACTTC
TRBD1	13	TRBV29-1	TRBJ1-1	NA	CSVGLGTGTEAFF	TGCAGCGTTGGTCTGGGGACAGGGACTGAAGCTTTCTTT
TRBD2	17	TRBV3-1/TRBV3-2	TRBJ2-1	NA	CASSRHRFAGGGNEQFF	TGTGCCAGCAGCCGACACCGCTTCGCGGGAGGGGGCAATGAGCAGTTCTTC
NA	13	TRBV12-3/TRBV12-4	TRBJ1-1	NA	CASSLGGGTEAFF	TGTGCCAGCAGTTTGGGGGGGGGCACTGAAGCTTTCTTT
TRBD2	15	TRBV19	TRBJ2-7	NA	CASSRLRGGLYEQYF	TGTGCCAGTAGTAGGCTTCGGGGAGGGCTCTACGAGCAGTACTTC
NA	13	TRBV12-3/TRBV12-4	TRBJ1-4	NA	CASTLDIDEKLFF	TGTGCCAGCACCTTAGACATAGATGAAAAACTGTTTTTT
NA	13	TRBV6-5	TRBJ2-1	few	CASKWGGPAEQFF	TGTGCCAGCAAGTGGGGGGGGCCGGCTGAGCAGTTCTTC
NA	13	TRBV2	TRBJ1-4	NA	CASSEARPEKLFF	TGTGCCAGCAGTGAAGCGCGGCCCGAAAAACTGTTTTTT
NA	13	TRBV25-1	TRBJ2-1	NA	CASGRDSYNEQFF	TGTGCCAGCGGCCGGGACTCCTACAATGAGCAGTTCTTC
TRBD2	18	TRBV7-8	TRBJ2-3	NA	CASSSPTSGLTSTDTQYF	TGTGCCAGCAGCTCGCCGACTAGCGGGCTTACTAGCACAGATACGCAGTATTTT
NA	13	TRBV6-5	TRBJ1-4	NA	CASSNQLGPMLFF	TGTGCCAGCAGTAATCAACTGGGCCCTATGCTGTTTTTT
TRBD1	14	TRBV19	TRBJ1-6	NA	CASSTSGQGEPLHF	TGTGCCAGTAGTACCTCCGGACAGGGGGAGCCCCTCCACTTT
NA	16	TRBV7-2	TRBJ1-2	few	CASSQGSRVDSYGYTF	TGTGCCAGCAGCCAGGGGTCCAGGGTGGATAGCTATGGCTACACCTTC
TRBD2	15	TRBV7-2	TRBJ2-3	NA	CASSLGGTSSDTQYF	TGTGCCAGCAGCTTAGGAGGGACTAGCTCAGATACGCAGTATTTT
TRBD1	15	TRBV2	TRBJ2-1	NA	CASREQGAAYNEQFF	TGTGCCAGCAGGGAACAGGGGGCCGCATACAATGAGCAGTTCTTC
NA	15	TRBV24-1	TRBJ2-6	NA	CATSAGSSGANVLTF	TGTGCCACCAGTGCTGGTAGCTCTGGGGCCAACGTCCTGACTTTC
TRBD1	15	TRBV18	TRBJ1-5	NA	CASSPLGQPNQPQHF	TGTGCCAGCTCACCTCTGGGACAGCCCAATCAGCCCCAGCATTTT
NA	15	TRBV28	TRBJ2-7	NA	CASSSPRKGAYEQYF	TGTGCCAGCAGTTCCCCGCGTAAGGGGGCCTACGAGCAGTACTTC
NA	15	TRBV3-1/TRBV3-2	TRBJ1-3	NA	CASGSYGGVGNTIYF	TGTGCCAGCGGCTCCTATGGGGGGGTTGGAAACACCATATATTTT
TRBD2	15	TRBV27	TRBJ2-7	NA	CASSLLAGGTDEQYF	TGTGCCAGCAGTTTATTAGCGGGAGGAACGGACGAGCAGTACTTC
NA	15	TRBV18	TRBJ1-1	NA	CASHGQRGAGTEAFF	TGTGCCAGCCATGGGCAGCGGGGGGCCGGGACTGAAGCTTTCTTT
NA	17	TRBV4-3	TRBJ2-6	NA	CASSQALASSGANVLTF	TGCGCCAGCAGCCAAGCGTTAGCGTCCTCTGGGGCCAACGTCCTGACTTTC
NA	13	TRBV6-2/TRBV6-3	TRBJ1-3	NA	CASSLSTGNTIYF	TGTGCCAGCAGCCTTTCAACTGGAAACACCATATATTTT
TRBD1	15	TRBV7-9	TRBJ1-1	NA	CASSEGTGMNTEAFF	TGTGCCAGCAGCGAGGGGACAGGGATGAACACTGAAGCTTTCTTT
TRBD1	14	TRBV5-6	TRBJ1-1	NA	CASSHGTGNTEAFF	TGTGCCAGCAGCCACGGGACAGGGAACACTGAAGCTTTCTTT
TRBD1	14	TRBV3-1/TRBV3-2	TRBJ1-5	NA	CASSQGTGLQPQHF	TGTGCCAGCAGCCAAGGGACAGGTCTTCAGCCCCAGCATTTT
TRBD1	16	TRBV5-5	TRBJ1-6	few	CASSLGQGSYNSPLHF	TGTGCCAGCAGCTTAGGACAGGGATCCTATAATTCACCCCTCCACTTT
NA	12	TRBV6-5	TRBJ1-6	NA	CASSPDNSPLHF	TGTGCCAGCAGTCCAGATAATTCACCCCTCCACTTT
TRBD1	15	TRBV6-1	TRBJ2-5	few	CASSDLGQGGETQYF	TGTGCCAGCAGTGACCTGGGACAGGGTGGTGAGACCCAGTACTTC
NA	13	TRBV7-3	TRBJ1-1	NA	CASSKQGAGEAFF	TGTGCCAGCAGCAAACAGGGAGCGGGGGAAGCTTTCTTT
TRBD1	16	TRBV7-8	TRBJ1-2	NA	CASSLEFLDRGVGYTF	TGTGCCAGCAGCTTAGAATTTCTGGACAGGGGCGTCGGCTACACCTTC
TRBD2	14	TRBV2	TRBJ2-1	few	CASSGLAGVGEQFF	TGTGCCAGCAGTGGGCTAGCGGGGGTGGGTGAGCAGTTCTTC